This T cell receptor beta chain appears in the sequencing data of a study of T cells in Graves' hyperthyroidism and ophthalmopathy. Trimming removed 0 bases at V and 1 base at J, with 7 bases between. The CDR3 runs 14 residues. Germline-derived CDR1 and CDR2 are SGDLS and YYNGEE. The TCR beta CDR3 regions underwent amplification using RNA transcripts as the source. A set of HTBI primers served as the primers for a first-round RT-PCR of the TCR CDR3. TCRdb re-derived calls from the multiplex PCR reads in MiXCR, one entry per CDR3 protein. The sample lists hundreds of thousands of distinct CDR3 sequences; over 15% were seen once. This clonotype turned up a few times. For Graves' hyperthyroidism to be stable, ophthalmopathy could not progress within 18 months. The study enrolled patients aged 18 to 65 with newly diagnosed hyperthyroidism of under 2 months' duration. Uncontrolled infections, other autoimmune diseases, pregnancy or lactation led to exclusion of patients.

The receptor was isolated from a young woman with Graves' hyperthyroidism. J is TRBJ1-1 and V is TRBV9; the D is unclear. The sequencing input was blood. The CDR3 coding sequence is TGTGCCAGCAGCGTAGAACCAACGAACACTGAAGCTTTCTTT. Amino acids: CASSVEPTNTEAFF.